Included here is one TCR beta chain sequence, with context. Per germline, CDR1 DFQATT and CDR2 SNEGSKA (reference sequence). V lost 3 bases and J lost 2; bases outside the gene matches: 7. The CDR3 has 16 residues. Original handling: Amplified reference gene primers provided the basis for estimating nucleated cell counts. Produced via immunoSEQ multiplex PCR; TCRdb's table is partial and in-frame only. V, J and clone size derive from that table, while D and trimming were established from the DNA sequence. The repertoire has about 240,000 clones, 82% of them found once; the top ten carry roughly 12%. The data belong to a study of blood T cell repertoires in COVID-19. In the study overall: COVID-19 samples, acute and convalescent, were from the United States, Italy and Spain. Sample material is recorded as cDNA or gDNA derived from T cells, B-cell-depleted T cells, or PBMCs.

V is TRBV20-1 and J is TRBJ2-5; TRBD2 agrees at 12 bases. Sequencing input: peripheral blood. The receptor's source is a woman aged 55-70 years with active or convalescent COVID-19. The CDR3 DNA follows: TGCAGTGCTAGTCGCGGGACTAGCGGGCGACAAGAGACCCAGTACTTC. It translates to CSASRGTSGRQETQYF.